This T cell receptor beta chain was retrieved from a study of shared clonotypes between healthy human individuals. This CDR3 is 14 amino acids long. The V and J ends lost 4 bases and 5 bases respectively, with 12 bases between them. Per germline, CDR1 SGHAT and CDR2 FQDESV (reference sequence). Method: immunoSEQ multiplex PCR; TCRdb's copy keeps in-frame clones and lacks some. The sample lists 2 million to 2.5 million clones, 95% occurring once. Input material: naive CD4+ T cells sorted from blood. Subset here: CD45RA+ positively selected. This TCR derives from a man between 18 and 29 years old in good health. The chain employs TRBV11-1 and TRBJ2-1; the D gene could be TRBD1 or TRBD2 (5 bases each). The CDR3: CASSSRDRDNEQFF. The CDR3 DNA reads TGTGCCAGCAGCTCCCGGGACCGGGACAATGAGCAGTTCTTC.